This TCR beta chain was recovered during a study of OX40 agonist ivuxolimab in advanced cancers. For context, the study as a whole: Ivuxolimab was a fully human IgG2 agonistic monoclonal antibody targeting the costimulatory receptor OX40 (CD134). Intravenous ivuxolimab was administered to patients every 2 weeks at six dose levels: 0.01, 0.1, 0.3, 1.5, 3 and 10 mg/kg. Among the roughly 54 dose-escalation patients, approximately 20 had hepatocellular carcinoma, roughly 15 melanoma, 9 renal cell carcinoma and 9 head and neck cancer. A male proportion of roughly 85% and a mean age of about 60 years, ranging from 23 to 79, were recorded for the dose-escalation cohort. Prior anti-PD-1, anti-PD-L1 or anti-CTLA-4 therapy was permitted, and checkpoint inhibitors had been received by about two fifths of dose-escalation patients. Partial responses were achieved by three dose-escalation patients, of whom one had hepatocellular carcinoma and two had cutaneous melanoma. Peripheral TCRbeta sequencing was intended to test whether TCR sequence diversity was altered and clonal T-cell expansion was caused by ivuxolimab. The monotherapy dose-escalation portion (N ≈ 50 patients) of the phase I ivuxolimab trial is reported in the paper. General study outcomes and caveats: At doses of 0.1 to 3.0 mg/kg, clonal expansion of both CD4+ and CD8+ blood T cells was observed from baseline to week 6. Partial responders in the 0.1-3.0 mg/kg groups had among the lowest normalized peripheral clonal expansion, especially among CD8+ T cells. Low levels of normalized T-cell clonal expansion were also seen in some patients who did not respond. Antigen specificity was not determined for the clonally expanded peripheral T cells. On average, CD8+ T cells showed more expanded clones than CD4+ T cells after ivuxolimab.

Patients with a history of autoimmune disease or receiving systemic immunosuppression were excluded from the trial. Peripheral blood for TCR sequencing was drawn from every dose cohort at baseline, at cycle 4 day 1 and at cycle 7 day 1. Samples came from an open-label, multicenter, first-in-human phase I dose-escalation trial of ivuxolimab. Adults with locally advanced or metastatic melanoma, renal cell, hepatocellular, or head and neck squamous cell carcinoma were enrolled in the trial. Before TCR sequencing, CD4+ T cells and CD8+ T cells were sorted from peripheral blood as separate populations. CDR1 and CDR2 were assigned from the germline V gene as SGHVS and FQNEAQ. V is clipped by 7 bases and J by 1 base, and the sequence between their germline boundaries is 13 bases long. Including the terminal cysteine and phenylalanine, the CDR3 comprises 14 residues. CDR3 DNA only is kept here, 42 bases in frame from base 1.

Genomic DNA was isolated from the sorted cells so that the TCRbeta CDR3 region could be sequenced. The immunoSEQ Assay was used to sequence the TCRbeta CDR3 regions. What TCRdb holds here is the immuneACCESS table cut down to in-frame rearrangements. Part of the clones is not present; checked against another copy, under half of the missing clones reflect an unresolved V gene, and the others are unexplained. The sample includes 77,000 or so clones, with around 94% observed a single time. The leading ten clones occupy just over 20% of the sample. Worth noting for this clone: Its antigen is currently not known. No much larger clone exists at a distance of one base, and base qualities are not known.

The sample in question was CD4+ or CD8+ T cells sorted from blood, obtained in a trial of the OX40 agonist ivuxolimab. In this chain, TRBV7-8 is recombined with TRBJ2-5, with an unclear D gene assignment. The source of this sequence is an adult with an advanced solid tumor such as melanoma, head and neck, liver or kidney cancer. The DNA is as follows: TGTGCCAGCAAACATAGACTTTTCCAAGAGACCCAGTACTTC. It translates as CASKHRLFQETQYF.